The 9 T cell receptor beta chains in this list originate from one sample, sequenced in a study of OX40 agonist ivuxolimab in advanced cancers. The method was immunoSEQ multiplex PCR; TCRdb's version includes in-frame clones alone and lacks a portion of them. The table lists approximately 20,000 clones, about four fifths of them singletons. Sample: CD4+ or CD8+ T cells sorted from blood, taken in a trial of the OX40 agonist ivuxolimab. These receptors originate from an adult with an advanced solid tumor such as melanoma, head and neck, liver or kidney cancer.

The chain links TRBV7-3 to TRBJ2-7; no clear D. Per the germline V gene, CDR1 is SGHTA and CDR2 is FQGTGA. V dropped 1 base and J dropped 1 base, with 5 bases sitting between them. This CDR3 contains 13 residues. The CDR3 DNA sequence: TGTGCCAGCAGCTTAAGTGGGTCCTACGAGCAGTACTTC. Protein product: CASSLSGSYEQYF.

The CDR3 protein is CAIIEGDTGELFF. CDR3 coding DNA: TGTGCCATCATAGAGGGGGACACCGGGGAGCTGTTTTTT. This chain connects TRBV10-3 to TRBJ2-2; D is perhaps TRBD1 (6 bases). The germline CDR1 and CDR2 sequences are ENHRY and SYGVKD. Trimming took 7 bases from V and 3 from J, leaving 9 bases between them. The CDR3 is made up of 13 amino acids.

This chain uses TRBV15 with TRBJ1-5, with D unresolved. The CDR3 loop spans 15 amino acids. V lost 0 bases and J lost 7, with 13 bases in between. CDR1 is LNHNV, CDR2 YYDKDF, per germline (reference sequence). CDR3 in amino acids: CATSRDTSTGQPQHF. DNA for the CDR3: TGTGCCACCAGCAGAGATACCTCCACGGGGCAGCCCCAGCATTTT.

The chain uses TRBV5-6 and TRBJ1-2; D not resolved. The CDR3 sequence is 15 residues long. Per germline, CDR1 SGHDT and CDR2 YYEEEE. Deletions cut 0 bases from V and 8 bases from J, with 17 bases between. The CDR3 DNA reads TGTGCCAGCAGCTTGGCCGCGGACGGTGGAGAAGGCTACACCTTC. Translation gives CASSLAADGGEGYTF.

This chain connects TRBV9 to TRBJ2-2, with TRBD2 identical over 14 bases. This CDR3 spans 19 amino acids. Germline CDR1 and CDR2: SGDLS and YYNGEE. The J segment lost 2 bases and the V segment lost 0 bases, leaving 6 bases of the junction unmatched. CDR3 in DNA: TGTGCCAGCAGCGTAGAGGGACTAGCGGGGGCCCTAAACACCGGGGAGCTGTTTTTT. It yields the protein CASSVEGLAGALNTGELFF.

The rearrangement joins TRBV19 to TRBJ1-1, with TRBD1 identical over 7 bases. Trimming cost V 10 bases and J 7 bases; bases outside gene matches: 9. The CDR3 length is 12 residues. The germline CDR1 and CDR2 sequences are LNHDA and SQIVND (reference sequence). The CDR3 protein is CATWTGSNEAFF. As DNA, the CDR3 is TGTGCCACCTGGACAGGAAGTAATGAAGCTTTCTTT.

In this sample, this clone turned up once. The chain carries TRBV2 and TRBJ2-1, with a possible D match to TRBD1 (6 bases). Trimming stripped 6 bases from V and 0 bases from J, with 12 bases between. Germline CDR1 is SNHLY and CDR2 is FYNNEI. The CDR3 totals 15 residues. CDR3 nucleotide sequence: TGTGCCAGCAGCGGACAGTTCGGCTCCTACAATGAGCAGTTCTTC. Its translation is CASSGQFGSYNEQFF.

The chain combines TRBV7-9 with TRBJ2-3, with D perhaps TRBD1 (6 bases). CDR3 size: 13 residues. Germline loops: CDR1 SEHNR, CDR2 FQNEAQ (reference sequence). With 11 bases removed from V and 2 bases from J, the gap between germline ends came to 14 bases. The CDR3 DNA follows: TGTGCCTCTGGGGGCCGGGTCACAGATACGCAGTATTTT. Translating it yields CASGGRVTDTQYF.

CDR3 DNA sequence: TGTGCCAGCAGGACGGGACTAGAGTCTGTCGAGCAGTACTTC. It specifies CASRTGLESVEQYF. The chain has TRBV5-5 and TRBJ2-7; 8 positions match TRBD2. The germline V gene has CDR1 SGHKS and CDR2 YYEKEE (reference sequence). Trimming at V came to 5 bases and at J to 6 bases, leaving 10 bases not matched to a gene. CDR3 size: 14 residues.